This passage covers 7 T cell receptor beta chains from one sample sequenced in a study of T-cell reconstitution after alpha-beta-depleted transplantation in children. Preparation of the TCRbeta library used unique molecular identifiers. Via MiXCR, TCRdb re-called the PCR reads, giving one row per CDR3 protein. Here the sample spans some 520,000 distinct CDR3 sequences, over 25% being singletons. The material sequenced was PBMCs from the stem cell graft donor, taken from the stem cell graft. Receptor source: a human donor who donated a stem cell graft to a child with aplastic anemia.

CDR3 nucleotides: TGCGCCAGCAGCTTGGGGGTTGGGGGGTCCTTCCACGAGCAGTACTTC. Residues: CASSLGVGGSFHEQYF. This chain connects TRBV5-1 to TRBJ2-7, with D maybe TRBD2 (6 bases). This CDR3 is built from 16 residues. Germline CDR1 is SGHRS and CDR2 is YFSETQ. V was trimmed by 0 bases and J by 5 bases, leaving 18 bases between them.

The chain joins TRBV29-1 to TRBJ1-2; maybe TRBD1 (5 bases). This CDR3 contains 12 residues. With 6 bases removed from V and 6 bases from J, the gap between germline ends came to 14 bases. Germline values: CDR1 SQVTM, CDR2 ANQGSEA. In nucleotides, the CDR3 is TGCAGCGTCCCTTCGACGGGGGATGGCTACACCTTC. Translating gives CSVPSTGDGYTF.

The chain combines TRBV19 with TRBJ1-1; the D gene is possibly TRBD1 (5 bases). Germline assignment: CDR1 LNHDA and CDR2 SQIVND (reference sequence). This CDR3 has 15 amino acids. V was shortened by 5 bases and J by 1 base, with 14 bases between the two germline ends. In DNA, the CDR3 is TGTGCCAGTAGTGGTCCGGCACAGGCGAACACTGAAGCTTTCTTT. It codes for CASSGPAQANTEAFF.

This chain links TRBV7-2 with TRBJ2-7, with D possibly called TRBD1 or TRBD2 (7 bases each). V was trimmed by 4 bases and J by 0 bases, leaving 13 bases between them. The CDR3 totals 15 residues. Germline V gene data show CDR1 as SGHTA and CDR2 as FQGNSA. CDR3: CASSSQGGDSYEQYV. The DNA for the CDR3 is TGTGCCAGCAGCTCGCAGGGGGGGGACTCCTACGAGCAGTACGTC.

This clonotype showed up just a few times. The chain links TRBV27 to TRBJ2-7; a weak D match, TRBD2 (6 bases). V gave up 3 bases and J gave up 6 bases, with 15 bases separating them. Germline CDR1 and CDR2: MNHEY and SMNVEV (reference sequence). CDR3 length: 14 amino acids. The CDR3 DNA follows: TGTGCCAGCAGTTTCTCATCTCTAGCGCCCGAGCAGTACGTC. Its translation: CASSFSSLAPEQYV.

A few counts support this clonotype. This chain joins TRBV7-2 and TRBJ2-4; D remains ambiguous. The CDR3 totals 16 residues. V gave up 5 bases and J gave up 0 bases, with 14 bases separating them. From germline, CDR1 is SGHTA and CDR2 FQGNSA. DNA of the CDR3: TGTGCCAGCAGCAAAGACCCTCATGGAGCCAAAAACATTCAGTACTTC. It yields the protein CASSKDPHGAKNIQYF.

This clonotype was seen a handful of times. The chain employs TRBV12-3 or TRBV12-4 and TRBJ2-5; no reliable D call. Trimming shortened V by 7 bases and J by 1 base, and 19 bases separated the two germline ends. This CDR3 has 16 amino acids. DNA for the CDR3: TGTGCCAGCAATTTTGGGCCACCGGGCCTCCAAGAGACCCAGTACTTC. It is translated as CASNFGPPGLQETQYF.